Following are 9 T cell receptor beta chains from one sample sequenced in a study of cytomegalovirus exposure and HLA in healthy donors. Researchers ran the PCR with 60 Vbeta and 13 Jbeta primers. Repertoires were generated with immunoSEQ multiplex PCR, while TCRdb's copy carries only in-frame clones and drops some. The sample contains about 98,000 clones, over 75% of which appear only once. Input material: PBMCs. These receptors were taken from a female donor in good health and CMV-seropositive.

CDR3 DNA sequence: TGTGCCAGCAGCTTACCGCGGGGGACTAGCAATGAGCAGTTCTTC. Its translation: CASSLPRGTSNEQFF. V and J are TRBV7-9 and TRBJ2-1; 8 bases agree with TRBD2. CDR1 SEHNR and CDR2 FQNEAQ come from the germline V gene (reference sequence). Trimming took 2 bases from V and 6 from J; bases not matched to a gene: 6. CDR3 size: 15 residues.

The chain's CDR3 is CASSCCRSLLYNEQFF. CDR3 coding DNA: TGTGCCAGCAGTTGCTGCAGGTCCCTCCTCTACAATGAGCAGTTCTTC. The rearrangement uses TRBV6-5 and TRBJ2-1; D gene uncertain. This CDR3 comprises 16 residues. Trimming left V 4 bases short and J 3 bases short, with 16 bases between. Germline values: CDR1 MNHEY, CDR2 SVGAGI.

This clone was seen a single time. The genes are TRBV11-2 and TRBJ2-5, with 9 nucleotides matching TRBD1. The ends lost 5 bases at V and 4 bases at J; junction bases unmatched: 8. CDR3 size: 15 residues. The germline V gene has CDR1 SGHAT and CDR2 FQNNGV. CDR3 amino acids: CASSPGQGWSETQYF. The DNA of the CDR3 is TGTGCCAGCAGCCCGGGACAGGGTTGGTCAGAGACCCAGTACTTC. Full variable domain (missing parts from reference TRBV11-2 and TRBJ2-5): EAGVAQSPRYKIIEKRQSVAFWCNPISGHATLYWYQQILGQGPKLLIQFQNNGVVDDSQLPKDRFSAERLKGVDSTLKIQPAKLEDSAVYLCASSPGQGWSETQYFGPGTRLLVL.

The gene calls are TRBV20-1 and TRBJ2-3; perhaps TRBD1 as D (5 bases). V dropped 6 bases and J dropped 6 bases, with 10 bases sitting between them. The CDR3 has 11 residues. Germline CDR1 and CDR2: DFQATT and SNEGSKA (reference sequence). As DNA, the CDR3 is TGCAGTGCCAATCACAGGGATACGCAGTATTTT. Translation gives CSANHRDTQYF.

The V call is TRBV4-1, the J call TRBJ1-1, with a possible D match to TRBD1 (5 bases). Germline-derived CDR1 and CDR2 are MGHRA and YSYEKL. This CDR3 comprises 14 residues. Trimming stripped 4 bases from V and 1 base from J, with 10 bases between. The CDR3 reads CASSPFDRNTEAFF. The CDR3, as DNA: TGCGCCAGCAGCCCCTTCGACAGGAACACTGAAGCTTTCTTT.

The gene calls are TRBV5-1 and TRBJ1-6; TRBD1 aligns across 9 bases. From germline, CDR1 is SGHRS and CDR2 YFSETQ. There are 15 residues in the CDR3. V gave up 5 bases and J gave up 12 bases; unmatched junction bases: 12. The CDR3 nucleotides are TGCGCCAGCAGTCAGTCCGGGACAGGGCAGGAACCCCTCCACTTT. Its protein product is CASSQSGTGQEPLHF.

This chain joins TRBV5-1 and TRBJ2-7; TRBD2 matches 13 bases. The CDR3 covers 17 residues. Trimming removed 3 bases from V and 0 bases from J; junction bases left unmatched: 6. CDR1 and CDR2 from the germline V gene are SGHRS and YFSETQ. The CDR3 reads CASSSGLAGIPSYEQYF. Written as DNA, the CDR3 is TGCGCCAGCAGCTCGGGACTAGCGGGGATTCCCTCCTACGAGCAGTACTTC.

The genes are TRBV5-5 and TRBJ1-1, with 7 bases aligning to TRBD1. The CDR3 runs 13 residues. CDR1 and CDR2 (germline): SGHKS, YYEKEE (reference sequence). V dropped 5 bases and J dropped 6; count of bases not matched to a gene: 7. The CDR3: CASSRQGMPEAFF. The CDR3 DNA sequence: TGTGCCAGCAGTCGACAGGGAATGCCTGAAGCTTTCTTT.

The gene calls are TRBV7-3 and TRBJ2-5; TRBD2 matches 11 bases. Germline lookup yields CDR1 SGHTA and CDR2 FQGTGA. The CDR3 has 15 amino acids. Unmatched junction bases numbered 4, after V lost 2 bases and J lost 5 bases. The chain's CDR3 is CASSLGPSGRETQYF. CDR3 coding DNA: TGTGCCAGCAGCTTAGGCCCTAGCGGGAGGGAGACCCAGTACTTC.